The rows below give T cell receptor beta chains drawn from one sample of a study of blood T cell repertoires in COVID-19. Some clones are missing from TCRdb's copy, which holds only in-frame ones; the method was immunoSEQ multiplex PCR. The sample holds just over 350,000 clones, 86% seen once. Source material: peripheral blood. The receptor source for this set is a woman aged 55 to 70 with COVID-19, enrolled during active disease. Each CDR3 is given with its conserved first and last residue. Fields, in order: J gene, V gene, CDR3 protein.

>TRBJ2-7|TRBV18
CASSPGLAGGEQYF
>TRBJ1-3|TRBV13
CASSLEGGQGPGNTIYF
>TRBJ2-7|TRBV2
CASSESGGGETYEQYF
>TRBJ1-2|TRBV24-1
CAPPEPLSDSYGYTF
>TRBJ1-2|TRBV3-1/TRBV3-2
CASSHGGRASGYTF
>TRBJ1-1|TRBV5-6
CASSSNDRNTEAFF
>TRBJ1-1|TRBV7-9
CASSRREQGNTEAFF
>TRBJ2-3|TRBV27
CASSLSHFSSTDTQYF
>TRBJ1-2|TRBV4-2
CASSQPATANYGYTF
>TRBJ1-3|TRBV13
CASSLVSSGNTIYF
>TRBJ2-1|TRBV7-9
CASSPSPGIEQFF
>TRBJ1-6|TRBV2
CASSEQGVGSPLHF
>TRBJ2-3|TRBV9
CASSPRQGQDTQYF
>TRBJ2-5|TRBV10-2
CASLAESETQYF
>TRBJ2-7|TRBV30
CAWDGLIGTGTYEQYF
>TRBJ1-6|TRBV30
CAWSTGTGNSPLHF
>TRBJ1-1|TRBV5-1
CASSLDGFANTEAFF
>TRBJ2-3|TRBV10-1
CASSSTSTDTQYF
>TRBJ2-7|TRBV11-2
CASRVSAQPKQYF
>TRBJ2-6|TRBV30
CAWSVWRQTTGANVLTF
>TRBJ2-2|TRBV15
CATSPGGGRDTGELFF